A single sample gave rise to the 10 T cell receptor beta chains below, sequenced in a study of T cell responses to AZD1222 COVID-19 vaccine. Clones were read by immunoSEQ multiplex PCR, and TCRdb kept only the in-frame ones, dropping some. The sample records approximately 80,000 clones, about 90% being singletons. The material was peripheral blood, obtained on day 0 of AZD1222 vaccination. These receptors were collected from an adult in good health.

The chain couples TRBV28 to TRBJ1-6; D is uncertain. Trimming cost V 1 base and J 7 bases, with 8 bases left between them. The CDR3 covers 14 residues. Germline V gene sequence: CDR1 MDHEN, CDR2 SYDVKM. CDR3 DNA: TGTGCCAGCAGTTTATCGGCGTTAAATTCACCCCTCCACTTT. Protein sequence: CASSLSALNSPLHF.

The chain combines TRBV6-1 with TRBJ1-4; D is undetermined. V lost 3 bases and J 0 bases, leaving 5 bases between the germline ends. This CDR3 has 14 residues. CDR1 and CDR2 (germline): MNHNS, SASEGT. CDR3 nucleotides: TGTGCCAGCAGTGATAGGGCAACTAATGAAAAACTGTTTTTT. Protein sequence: CASSDRATNEKLFF.

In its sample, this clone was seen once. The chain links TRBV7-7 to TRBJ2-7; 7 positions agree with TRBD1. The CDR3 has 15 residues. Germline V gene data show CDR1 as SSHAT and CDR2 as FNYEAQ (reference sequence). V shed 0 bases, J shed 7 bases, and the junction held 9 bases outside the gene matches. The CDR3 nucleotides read TGTGCCAGCAGCTTAGCGGCAGGGGGAAGTGGAGAGCAGTACTTC. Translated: CASSLAAGGSGEQYF.

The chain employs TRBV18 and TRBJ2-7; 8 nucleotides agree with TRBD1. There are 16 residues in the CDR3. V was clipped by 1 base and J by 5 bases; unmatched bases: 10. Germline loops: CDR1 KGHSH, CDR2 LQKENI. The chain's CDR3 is CASSPQPGQASHEQYF. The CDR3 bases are TGTGCCAGCTCACCACAACCGGGACAGGCCAGCCACGAGCAGTACTTC.

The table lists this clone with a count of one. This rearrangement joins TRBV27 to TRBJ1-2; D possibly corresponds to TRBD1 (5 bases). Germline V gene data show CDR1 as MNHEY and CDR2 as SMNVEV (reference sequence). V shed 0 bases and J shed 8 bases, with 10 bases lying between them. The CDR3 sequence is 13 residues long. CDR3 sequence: CASSLSGGEGYTF. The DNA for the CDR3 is TGTGCCAGCAGTTTATCGGGGGGGGAGGGCTACACCTTC.

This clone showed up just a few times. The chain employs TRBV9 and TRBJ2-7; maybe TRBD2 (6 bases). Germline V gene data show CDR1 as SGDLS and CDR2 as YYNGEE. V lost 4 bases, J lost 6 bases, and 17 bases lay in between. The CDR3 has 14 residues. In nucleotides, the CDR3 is TGTGCCAGCAGCCCCTCGGGGGTTGGAGGCGAGCAGTACTTC. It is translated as CASSPSGVGGEQYF.

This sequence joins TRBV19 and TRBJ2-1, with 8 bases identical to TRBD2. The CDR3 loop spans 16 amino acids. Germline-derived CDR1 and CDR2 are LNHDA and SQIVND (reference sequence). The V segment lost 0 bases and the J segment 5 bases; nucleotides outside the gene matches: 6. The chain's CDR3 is CASSIDGSGRNNEQFF. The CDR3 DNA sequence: TGTGCCAGTAGTATAGATGGGAGCGGGAGAAACAATGAGCAGTTCTTC.

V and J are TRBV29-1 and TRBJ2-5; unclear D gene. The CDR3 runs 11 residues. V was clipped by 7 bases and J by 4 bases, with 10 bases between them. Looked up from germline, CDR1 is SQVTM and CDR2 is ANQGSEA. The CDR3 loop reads CSADRSETQYF. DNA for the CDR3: TGCAGCGCTGACCGATCAGAGACCCAGTACTTC.

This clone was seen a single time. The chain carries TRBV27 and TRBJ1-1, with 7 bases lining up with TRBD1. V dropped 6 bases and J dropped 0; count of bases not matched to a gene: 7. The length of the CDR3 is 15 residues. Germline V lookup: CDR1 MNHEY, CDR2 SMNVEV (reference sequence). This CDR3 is CASRTGQHMNTEAFF. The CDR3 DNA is TGTGCCAGCAGGACGGGACAGCACATGAACACTGAAGCTTTCTTT.

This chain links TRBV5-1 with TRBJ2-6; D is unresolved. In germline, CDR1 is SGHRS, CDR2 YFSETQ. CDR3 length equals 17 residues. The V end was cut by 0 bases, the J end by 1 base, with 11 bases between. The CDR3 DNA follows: TGCGCCAGCAGCTTGGCCAATCTAGTGTCTGGGGCCAACGTCCTGACTTTC. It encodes CASSLANLVSGANVLTF.